Sequencing of this T cell receptor beta chain was carried out in a study of T cells in Graves' hyperthyroidism and ophthalmopathy. General study points: Within blood appeared most thyroid clonotypes that had expanded above 0.001. Ophthalmopathy was predicted by the model a median of about 6.7 months ahead of onset.

It was considered stable Graves' hyperthyroidism when ophthalmopathy did not progress within 18 months. Aged 18 to 65, the patients had hyperthyroidism that was newly diagnosed and had lasted under 2 months. Using RNA transcripts as the source, TCR beta CDR3 regions were amplified. Researchers ran a first-round RT-PCR on the TCR CDR3 using the HTBI primer set. Each CDR3 protein is one row after TCRdb ran MiXCR on the multiplex PCR reads. The data show 600,000 to 800,000 distinct CDR3 sequences, about a third seen once. The CDR3 has 14 residues. Per germline, CDR1 MDHEN and CDR2 SYDVKM. Unmatched junction bases numbered 10, after V lost 6 bases and J lost 5 bases. Turning to this clonotype: Its specificity is not known.

The V gene is TRBV28, the J gene TRBJ2-7, with 7 bases that match TRBD2. Sequenced material: blood. This clonotype was obtained from a woman between 40 and 50 years old with Graves' hyperthyroidism. CDR3 DNA sequence: TGTGCCAGCAGGACCGGGGGGAGGTCAGACGAGCAGTACTTC. Translating it yields CASRTGGRSDEQYF.